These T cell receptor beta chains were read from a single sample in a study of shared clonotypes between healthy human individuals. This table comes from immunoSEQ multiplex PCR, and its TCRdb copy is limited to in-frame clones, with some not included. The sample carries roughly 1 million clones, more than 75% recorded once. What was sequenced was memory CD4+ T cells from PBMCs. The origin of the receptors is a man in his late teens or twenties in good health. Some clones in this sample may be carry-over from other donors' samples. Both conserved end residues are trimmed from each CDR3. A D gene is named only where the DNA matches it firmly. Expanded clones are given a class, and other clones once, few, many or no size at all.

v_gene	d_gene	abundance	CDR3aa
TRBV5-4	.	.	ASSLIPRTGGAEAF
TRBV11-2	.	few	ASSFDSLYEQY
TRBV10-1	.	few	ASSERRQLRNEQF
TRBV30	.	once	AWREWQETQY
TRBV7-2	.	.	ASTLGNIQY
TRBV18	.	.	ASSSLWGWNTEAF
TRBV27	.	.	ASSPRVGSSGELF
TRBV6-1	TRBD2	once	ASKEREQGEQY
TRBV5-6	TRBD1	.	ASSQTGGNTIY
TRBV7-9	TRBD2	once	ASGPRPGLAVYEQY
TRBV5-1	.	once	ASRLTASTDTQY
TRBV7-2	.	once	ASSQAYGSYNEQF
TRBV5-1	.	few	ASSLEGGHNQPQH
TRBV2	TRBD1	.	ASREQGNSGNTIY